The 32 T cell receptor beta chains in this list originate from one sample, sequenced in a study of T cell responses to AZD1222 COVID-19 vaccine. Data came from immunoSEQ multiplex PCR; TCRdb stores just in-frame clones and leaves some out. The table lists 90,000 to 120,000 clones, roughly nine tenths of them singletons, with approximately 3.1% in the top ten. The material was peripheral blood, obtained on day 0 of MenACWY control vaccination. The source of these receptors is an adult in good health.

CDR3 DNA sequence: TGTGCCAGCAGCAGGGGCGGGGGCCCATACGAGCAGTACTTC. Its protein product is CASSRGGGPYEQYF. The V call is TRBV7-2, the J call TRBJ2-7; TRBD2 might be the D (7 bases). The germline V and J ends were trimmed by 5 bases and 4 bases, with 15 bases remaining between them. Germline V gene lookup returns CDR1 SGHTA and CDR2 FQGNSA. The CDR3 consists of 14 residues.

This chain joins TRBV9 and TRBJ2-1, with D perhaps matching TRBD1 (6 bases). CDR3 size: 15 residues. From germline, CDR1 is SGDLS and CDR2 YYNGEE. V was pared by 0 bases and J by 0 bases, with 7 bases between. The CDR3 loop is CASSVGTVSYNEQFF. The CDR3 coding sequence is TGTGCCAGCAGCGTAGGGACAGTCTCCTACAATGAGCAGTTCTTC.

The rearrangement links TRBV30 to TRBJ1-5; D remains ambiguous. Germline V gene lookup returns CDR1 GTSNPN and CDR2 SVGIG (reference sequence). Trimming stripped 0 bases from V and 7 bases from J, with 7 bases between. This CDR3 has 12 amino acids. The DNA for the CDR3 is TGTGCCTGGAGTGTCCCTAGGCAGCCCCAGCATTTT. This codes for CAWSVPRQPQHF.

This clone has a single count. The V call is TRBV2, the J call TRBJ2-1, with 9 bases identical to TRBD1. Germline assignment: CDR1 SNHLY and CDR2 FYNNEI. The CDR3 totals 16 residues. J gave up 2 bases and V 6 bases, and 8 bases lay outside the gene matches. In nucleotides, the CDR3 is TGTGCCAGCAGGCATACAGGGGGCGTGACCTACAATGAGCAGTTCTTC. Translated: CASRHTGGVTYNEQFF.

J is TRBJ2-1 and V is TRBV29-1; maybe TRBD2 (6 bases). Trimming cost V 7 bases and J 7 bases, with 8 bases left between them. The CDR3 runs to 10 residues. The germline gives CDR1 SQVTM, CDR2 ANQGSEA. The CDR3 protein is CSAGLNEQFF. The CDR3 nucleotides read TGCAGCGCGGGACTTAATGAGCAGTTCTTC.

V is TRBV7-2 and J is TRBJ1-2; maybe TRBD1 (5 bases). The CDR3 is 12 amino acids. Germline assignment: CDR1 SGHTA and CDR2 FQGNSA. V lost 1 base to trimming and J lost 8 bases, with 8 bases between them. In nucleotides, the CDR3 is TGTGCCAGCAGCTTAGTTGGGGCCGGCTACACCTTC. This sequence encodes CASSLVGAGYTF.

The gene calls are TRBV5-6 and TRBJ1-2; D ambiguous. The germline V gene encodes CDR1 SGHDT and CDR2 YYEEEE. This CDR3 has 13 amino acids. V lost 0 bases to trimming and J lost 3 bases, with 6 bases between them. In nucleotides, the CDR3 is TGTGCCAGCAGCTTGGGGGCGGACTATGGCTACACCTTC. Protein: CASSLGADYGYTF.

In nucleotides, the CDR3 is TGTGCCATCAGTGAGACCGGGACAGGGGGGACCTACGAGCAGTACTTC. Encoded protein: CAISETGTGGTYEQYF. V gene TRBV10-3 combines with J gene TRBJ2-7, with TRBD1 identical over 11 bases. CDR3 length: 16 residues. Germline lookup yields CDR1 ENHRY and CDR2 SYGVKD. V trimming: 2 bases; J trimming: 2 bases; junction bases outside the gene matches: 5.

The V call is TRBV19, the J call TRBJ2-7, with 10 bases that match TRBD1. The CDR3 has 14 residues. Germline CDR1 is LNHDA and CDR2 is SQIVND (reference sequence). The V gene end was trimmed by 1 base and the J gene end by 5 bases; junction bases not matched to a gene: 2. CDR3 sequence: CASSIGQGANEQYF. CDR3 coding DNA: TGTGCCAGTAGTATAGGACAGGGGGCGAACGAGCAGTACTTC.

This sequence joins TRBV6-2 or TRBV6-3 and TRBJ1-5; D unresolved. CDR3 length: 14 amino acids. Germline CDR1 is MNHEY and CDR2 is SVGEGT. Trimming cost V 7 bases and J 0 bases, with 10 bases left between them. CDR3 loop: CASNPGNSNQPQHF. The CDR3, as DNA: TGTGCCAGCAACCCGGGAAATAGCAATCAGCCCCAGCATTTT.

The gene calls are TRBV5-4 and TRBJ2-2; D is possibly TRBD2 (5 bases). The ends were cut back, 4 bases at V and 6 bases at J, with 10 bases in the middle. Germline-derived CDR1 and CDR2 are SGHNT and YYREEE (reference sequence). This CDR3 has 13 residues. CDR3 protein: CASSLSGSGELFF. CDR3 coding DNA: TGTGCCAGCAGCCTTTCGGGATCCGGGGAGCTGTTTTTT.

The V call is TRBV9, the J call TRBJ1-4; no definite D call. This CDR3 has 15 amino acids. The germline V gene has CDR1 SGDLS and CDR2 YYNGEE. The V gene lost 0 bases and the J gene lost 5 bases, with 11 bases spanning the gap. CDR3 region: CASSVGWALNEKLFF. The CDR3 coding sequence is TGTGCCAGCAGCGTAGGATGGGCCTTAAATGAAAAACTGTTTTTT. The variable domain in full, with the rest retrieved from reference TRBV9 and TRBJ1-4, is DSGVTQTPKHLITATGQRVTLRCSPRSGDLSVYWYQQSLDQGLQFLIQYYNGEERAKGNILERFSAQQFPDLHSELNLSSLELGDSALYFCASSVGWALNEKLFFGSGTQLSVL.

The J gene is TRBJ2-5, the V gene TRBV4-2, with D perhaps matching TRBD1 (6 bases). CDR1 and CDR2 from the germline V gene are LGHNA and YNFKEQ. Trimming shortened V by 0 bases and J by 11 bases, and 16 bases separated the two germline ends. This CDR3 comprises 14 residues. CDR3 bases: TGTGCCAGCAGCCAAGATCCTGAGATGCAGGGGCAGTACTTC. The encoded protein is CASSQDPEMQGQYF.

The rearrangement links TRBV6-2 or TRBV6-3 to TRBJ1-1; D is undetermined. Per the germline V gene, CDR1 is MNHEY and CDR2 is SVGEGT. The V end was cut by 4 bases, the J end by 1 base, with 7 bases between. The CDR3 has 13 amino acids. The CDR3 spells CASSSFTNTEAFF. For the CDR3, the DNA is TGTGCCAGCAGTTCCTTCACGAACACTGAAGCTTTCTTT.

This rearrangement joins TRBV6-6 to TRBJ1-5, with a weak D call TRBD1 (5 bases). CDR3 length: 16 residues. V lost 5 bases and J 1 base, leaving 15 bases between the germline ends. Germline values: CDR1 MNHNY, CDR2 SVGAGI (reference sequence). The CDR3 loop is CASSPDSDGSNQPQHF. The CDR3 DNA is TGTGCCAGCAGTCCCGACAGCGACGGGAGCAATCAGCCCCAGCATTTT.

This clone came up once. The rearrangement joins TRBV5-1 to TRBJ1-1, with a possible D match to TRBD1 (5 bases). The CDR3 covers 14 residues. The germline V and J ends were trimmed by 4 bases and 4 bases, with 14 bases remaining between them. Per the germline V gene, CDR1 is SGHRS and CDR2 is YFSETQ. CDR3: CASSTLPGLTEAFF. CDR3 coding DNA: TGCGCCAGCAGCACCCTACCGGGACTCACTGAAGCTTTCTTT.

The CDR3 DNA reads TGTGCCAGCAGCTCCGGGGGGTTTTACGAGCAGTACTTC. Translation gives CASSSGGFYEQYF. V gene TRBV11-2 combines with J gene TRBJ2-7; TRBD2 matches at 7 bases. V gave up 4 bases and J gave up 4 bases; unmatched junction bases: 4. The CDR3 is 13 residues long. CDR1 is SGHAT and CDR2 is FQNNGV in the germline V gene.

V and J are TRBV7-3 and TRBJ2-1, with D maybe TRBD2 (6 bases). Germline lookup yields CDR1 SGHTA and CDR2 FQGTGA. This CDR3 spans 14 amino acids. V lost 2 bases, J lost 7 bases, and 12 bases lay in between. CDR3 DNA sequence: TGTGCCAGCAGCTTAGGGGGGTCGAGGAATGAGCAGTTCTTC. Translated: CASSLGGSRNEQFF.

The V and J genes are TRBV15 and TRBJ1-1, with 7 bases matching TRBD1. Germline V gene lookup returns CDR1 LNHNV and CDR2 YYDKDF (reference sequence). There are 13 residues in the CDR3. Trimming took 0 bases from V and 5 from J; bases not matched to a gene: 0. CDR3 sequence: CATSRDRGTEAFF. In DNA, the CDR3 is TGTGCCACCAGCAGAGACAGGGGGACTGAAGCTTTCTTT.

The V call is TRBV25-1, the J call TRBJ1-6; 7 nucleotides agree with TRBD1. Germline V CDR1 and CDR2: MGHDK, SYGVNS. Germline trimming cut 4 bases from V and 8 bases from J; bases unmatched to any gene: 2. The CDR3 is made up of 13 amino acids. The CDR3 bases are TGTGCCAGCAGTGGACAGGGAGATTCACCCCTCCACTTT. Translated: CASSGQGDSPLHF.

This chain connects TRBV5-1 to TRBJ1-4; D is unclear. The CDR3 covers 14 residues. The ends were cut back, 0 bases at V and 7 bases at J, with 10 bases in the middle. CDR1 is SGHRS and CDR2 is YFSETQ in the germline V gene. CDR3 sequence (DNA): TGCGCCAGCAGCTTGGCGTTCCCGGGTGAAAAACTGTTTTTT. The encoded protein is CASSLAFPGEKLFF.

V and J are TRBV9 and TRBJ2-1; the D gene could be TRBD1 or TRBD2 (6 bases each). CDR3 length: 14 amino acids. V was clipped by 0 bases and J by 9 bases, with 13 bases between them. Germline V gives CDR1 SGDLS, CDR2 YYNGEE. DNA of the CDR3: TGTGCCAGCAGCGTAGTTGGGGGGCCGGCTGAGCAGTTCTTC. This sequence encodes CASSVVGGPAEQFF.

The CDR3 spells CSVSRGWGMNTEAFF. As DNA, the CDR3 is TGCAGCGTTAGCAGGGGATGGGGTATGAACACTGAAGCTTTCTTT. The chain carries TRBV29-1 and TRBJ1-1, with D tentatively TRBD1 (6 bases). The CDR3 has 15 residues. Trimming pared 5 bases from V and 0 bases from J, leaving 16 bases between. CDR1 is SQVTM and CDR2 is ANQGSEA in the germline V gene.

The rearrangement links TRBV2 to TRBJ1-3, with TRBD1 as a possible D gene (5 bases). There are 16 residues in the CDR3. Trimming left V 1 base short and J 0 bases short, with 10 bases between. Germline-derived CDR1 and CDR2 are SNHLY and FYNNEI. This chain's CDR3 is CASSEDGGSSGNTIYF. The DNA for the CDR3 is TGTGCCAGCAGTGAAGATGGGGGGAGCTCTGGAAACACCATATATTTT. Complete variable domain (other parts from reference TRBV2 and TRBJ1-3): EPEVTQTPSHQVTQMGQEVILRCVPISNHLYFYWYRQILGQKVEFLVSFYNNEISEKSEIFDDQFSVERPDGSNFTLKIRSTKLEDSAMYFCASSEDGGSSGNTIYFGEGSWLTVV.

The CDR3 coding sequence is TGTGCCAGCAGCTTAGGGTGGGGGCAAGAGACCCAGTACTTC. Encoded protein: CASSLGWGQETQYF. This chain uses TRBV7-9 with TRBJ2-5; D may match TRBD1 or TRBD2 (5 bases each). Trimming left V 1 base short and J 2 bases short, with 8 bases between. This CDR3 comprises 14 residues. Germline assignment: CDR1 SEHNR and CDR2 FQNEAQ (reference sequence).

The rearrangement links TRBV6-5 to TRBJ2-7, with D tentatively TRBD2 (5 bases). V lost 0 bases, J lost 0 bases, and 12 bases lay in between. The CDR3 spans 16 residues. Looked up from germline, CDR1 is MNHEY and CDR2 is SVGAGI. The CDR3 reads CASSYSRASASYEQYF. DNA of the CDR3: TGTGCCAGCAGTTACTCGAGGGCGTCAGCCTCCTACGAGCAGTACTTC.

This chain connects TRBV5-8 to TRBJ2-3; TRBD2 matches 13 bases. CDR3 size: 16 residues. Germline V lookup: CDR1 SGHTS, CDR2 YDEGEE. V shed 4 bases and J 5 bases; nucleotides not matched to a gene: 7. Written as DNA, the CDR3 is TGTGCCAGCAGCGATGGGACTAGCGGGGTTGAAGATACGCAGTATTTT. Translation: CASSDGTSGVEDTQYF. Looking up the rest from reference TRBV5-8 and TRBJ2-3 gives the full variable domain: EAGVTQSPTHLIKTRGQQATLRCSPISGHTSVYWYQQALGLGLQFLLWYDEGEERNRGNFPPRFSGRQFPNYSSELNVNALELEDSALYLCASSDGTSGVEDTQYFGPGTRLTVL.

V gene TRBV9 combines with J gene TRBJ1-1; D is undetermined. CDR1 and CDR2 from the germline V gene are SGDLS and YYNGEE. The V end was cut by 0 bases, the J end by 0 bases, with 6 bases between. This CDR3 has 14 amino acids. The CDR3 coding sequence is TGTGCCAGCAGCGTAGCTTCCATGAACACTGAAGCTTTCTTT. It is translated as CASSVASMNTEAFF.

The rearrangement links TRBV11-3 to TRBJ2-3; unclear D gene. This CDR3 contains 13 residues. With 4 bases removed from V and 3 bases from J, the gap between germline ends came to 8 bases. The V gene's germline CDR1 is SGHNT and CDR2 YENEEA. CDR3 coding DNA: TGTGCCAGCAGCTCGCAGATGACAGATACGCAGTATTTT. Protein product: CASSSQMTDTQYF. The full variable domain, completed using reference TRBV11-3 and TRBJ2-3, is EAGVVQSPRYKIIEKKQPVAFWCNPISGHNTLYWYLQNLGQGPELLIRYENEEAVDDSQLPKDRFSAERLKGVDSTLKIQPAELGDSAVYLCASSSQMTDTQYFGPGTRLTVL.

The CDR3 loop reads CASSLPGSANYGYTF. CDR3 sequence (DNA): TGTGCCAGCAGCCTCCCGGGGTCCGCTAACTATGGCTACACCTTC. The gene calls are TRBV9 and TRBJ1-2; unclear D gene. CDR3 length: 15 residues. The ends were cut back, 4 bases at V and 0 bases at J, with 13 bases in the middle. Germline assignment: CDR1 SGDLS and CDR2 YYNGEE.

This chain links TRBV5-6 with TRBJ1-1, with 7 bases that match TRBD1. The ends lost 2 bases at V and 4 bases at J; junction bases unmatched: 5. Germline V gene lookup returns CDR1 SGHDT and CDR2 YYEEEE. This CDR3 spans 14 amino acids. In DNA, the CDR3 is TGTGCCAGCAGCTTTGGTTCAGGGGGCACTGAAGCTTTCTTT. It is translated as CASSFGSGGTEAFF.

The chain couples TRBV5-1 to TRBJ1-2; no clear D gene. Looked up from germline, CDR1 is SGHRS and CDR2 is YFSETQ. Deletions cut 0 bases from V and 3 bases from J, with 3 bases between. The CDR3 runs 12 residues. The CDR3 nucleotides are TGCGCCAGCAGCTTGGGCGACTATGGCTACACCTTC. It encodes CASSLGDYGYTF.